Listed here are 11 T cell receptor beta chains from one sample, sequenced in a study of T cells in Graves' hyperthyroidism and ophthalmopathy. RNA transcripts served as the template for amplifying TCR beta CDR3 regions. Primed by the HTBI set, a first-round RT-PCR was run on the TCR CDR3. One entry per CDR3 protein results from TCRdb running MiXCR on the multiplex PCR reads. The sample lists 300,000 to 400,000 distinct CDR3 sequences; roughly 18% were seen once. The sequenced sample consisted of blood. The receptors come from a man younger than 30 with Graves' ophthalmopathy.

This chain connects TRBV7-3 to TRBJ1-5, with D unresolved. This CDR3 has 13 residues. V was trimmed by 5 bases and J by 4 bases, leaving 9 bases between them. Germline loops: CDR1 SGHTA, CDR2 FQGTGA. The CDR3 reads CASSPFGNQPQHF. The CDR3 nucleotides are TGTGCCAGCAGCCCCTTTGGGAATCAGCCCCAGCATTTT.

V is TRBV14 and J is TRBJ1-1; D is perhaps TRBD1 (5 bases). Between the trimmed V and J ends, which lost 0 bases and 6 bases, there was a span of 11 bases. The CDR3 covers 14 residues. CDR1 and CDR2 (germline): SGHDN, FVKESK. In DNA, the CDR3 is TGTGCCAGCAGCCAAGATAGGGTCAGGGCTGAAGCTTTCTTT. It specifies CASSQDRVRAEAFF.

This clonotype was seen many times. The rearrangement joins TRBV27 to TRBJ2-7; possibly TRBD1 or TRBD2 for D (5 bases each). CDR3 length: 12 residues. Germline V gene data show CDR1 as MNHEY and CDR2 as SMNVEV (reference sequence). V lost 2 bases to trimming and J lost 5 bases, with 7 bases between them. The CDR3 reads CASSLGGHEQYF. CDR3 nucleotide sequence: TGTGCCAGCAGTTTAGGGGGTCACGAGCAGTACTTC.

This clonotype was seen many times. The rearrangement links TRBV27 to TRBJ2-7, with D possibly being TRBD1 or TRBD2 (6 bases each). Per germline, CDR1 MNHEY and CDR2 SMNVEV (reference sequence). Trimming pared 2 bases from V and 2 bases from J, leaving 19 bases between. This CDR3 is built from 17 residues. CDR3 amino acids: CASSLTWGAVQTYEQYF. The CDR3 bases are TGTGCCAGCAGTTTAACGTGGGGGGCAGTGCAGACCTACGAGCAGTACTTC.

This clonotype appeared many times. The chain carries TRBV5-1 and TRBJ1-1, with no clear D. Germline V gene data show CDR1 as SGHRS and CDR2 as YFSETQ. The CDR3 has 14 residues. V was pared by 3 bases and J by 2 bases, with 11 bases between. The CDR3 region is CASSSGLVNTEAFF. For the CDR3, the DNA is TGCGCCAGCAGCTCCGGACTGGTAAACACTGAAGCTTTCTTT. Based on the CDR3 plus reference TRBV5-1 and TRBJ1-1, the full variable domain is KAGVTQTPRYLIKTRGQQVTLSCSPISGHRSVSWYQQTPGQGLQFLFEYFSETQRNKGNFPGRFSGRQFSNSRSEMNVSTLELGDSALYLCASSSGLVNTEAFFGQGTRLTVV.

This clonotype was counted many times. V gene TRBV3-1 combines with J gene TRBJ1-2; the D is unclear. Trimming left V 4 bases short and J 2 bases short, with 14 bases between. The CDR3 runs 15 residues. Germline CDR1 and CDR2: LGHDT and YNNKEL (reference sequence). CDR3 bases: TGTGCCAGCAGCCCTCCGGCCTCTGGGAACTATGGCTACACCTTC. Amino acid sequence: CASSPPASGNYGYTF.

This clonotype was recorded at least ten times. The gene calls are TRBV12-3 or TRBV12-4 and TRBJ2-3; D might be TRBD2 (5 bases). Between the trimmed V and J ends, which lost 6 bases and 2 bases, there was a span of 12 bases. The CDR3 loop spans 14 amino acids. DNA for the CDR3: TGTGCCAGCAGGTTTGGGAGCCCCACAGATACGCAGTATTTT. As protein: CASRFGSPTDTQYF.

To note about this clonotype: The junction shows a germline mismatch at one end, possibly a read error. The chain couples TRBV20-1 to TRBJ1-2; tentatively, D is TRBD1 (5 bases). The CDR3 is 13 amino acids. Germline CDR1 is DFQATT and CDR2 is SNEGSKA (reference sequence). CDR3 nucleotide sequence: TGCAGTGCTGGGCAACAGGTTAACTATGGCCACACCTTC. Protein: CSAGQQVNYGHTF.

Concerning this clonotype: A junction boundary mismatches the germline segment, possibly from a read error. The DNA of the CDR3 is TGTGCCAGCAGTTCCTTGAGGGGGCCCAGCTTC. It yields the protein CASSSLRGPSF. This chain links TRBV12-3 or TRBV12-4 with TRBJ2-4, with 7 positions matching TRBD1. There are 11 residues in the CDR3.

This clonotype was seen a few times. The chain is built from TRBV12-3 or TRBV12-4 and TRBJ2-5, with TRBD1 identical over 9 bases. With 3 bases clipped from V and 5 bases from J, the junction kept 10 bases outside the gene matches. This CDR3 has 16 residues. The CDR3 region has the DNA TGTGCCAGCAGTTTTCGGGACAGGGCGTTTGGGGAGACCCAGTACTTC. Protein: CASSFRDRAFGETQYF.

This clonotype was picked up a small number of times. V is TRBV4-2 and J is TRBJ1-5; no firm D call. The CDR3 has 13 amino acids. Deletions cut 5 bases from V and 7 bases from J, with 12 bases between. Germline V lookup: CDR1 LGHNA, CDR2 YNFKEQ. The CDR3 coding sequence is TGTGCCAGCAGCTCCTCGACGGGACAGCCCCAGCATTTT. The encoded protein is CASSSSTGQPQHF.